This T cell receptor beta chain was identified in a study of OX40 agonist ivuxolimab in advanced cancers. Findings and limits, study-wide: CD8+ T cells showed, on average, more clonal expansion than CD4+ cells.

V dropped 7 bases and J dropped 1 base, with 19 bases sitting between them. CDR3 size: 16 residues. In germline, CDR1 is LNHDA, CDR2 SQIVND (reference sequence). Repertoires were generated with immunoSEQ multiplex PCR, while TCRdb's copy carries only in-frame clones and drops some. Of fewer than 90,000 clones listed, roughly 85% are singletons. To note about this clone: Its antigen remains unknown.

The sequencing here drew on CD4+ or CD8+ T cells sorted from blood, taken in a trial of the OX40 agonist ivuxolimab. This sequence was found in an adult with an advanced solid tumor such as melanoma, head and neck, liver or kidney cancer. The V call is TRBV19, the J call TRBJ1-1; TRBD1 might be the D (5 bases). CDR3 residues: CASTPRPGTENTEAFF. The CDR3 DNA follows: TGTGCCAGTACCCCCCGCCCAGGGACTGAGAACACTGAAGCTTTCTTT. The entire variable domain, with the rest obtained from reference TRBV19 and TRBJ1-1, is as follows: DGGITQSPKYLFRKEGQNVTLSCEQNLNHDAMYWYRQDPGQGLRLIYYSQIVNDFQKGDIAEGYSVSREKKESFPLTVTSAQKNPTAFYLCASTPRPGTENTEAFFGQGTRLTVV.